One T cell receptor beta chain is described in this entry. It lacks a known antigen. Base qualities are not at hand, and no much larger clone is one base apart. This entry comes from a study of cytomegalovirus exposure and HLA in healthy donors (dated by TCRdb to between 2016 and 2019). Study-wide context: According to a later analysis, one platform produced both the 110 or so validation repertoires and the roughly 660 repertoires of the first cohort. The aim of the study was to test whether cataloging public T cell receptors could identify signatures of past pathogen exposure. Along with the approximately 620-subject first cohort, a separate validation cohort of more than 90 different subjects was used. To predict cytomegalovirus infection status, the study brought together high-throughput TCR immunosequencing, statistical association of individual TCRs with disease status, and machine learning.

Here is what the overall study found, with its caveats: In a later analysis, TCRs clustered in the first cohort were found to also tend to co-occur in the roughly 110 validation repertoires, with 85% to 95% of cluster scores above 0. The authors suggested that the approach could potentially be extended to other disease states and immunological phenotypes. In the study, approximately 160 TCR beta chains were listed as associated with cytomegalovirus. A later analysis had no HLA typing for the validation cohort, so co-occurrence there was scored across all 130 or so repertoires. The classifier was reported to diagnose cytomegalovirus status with high specificity and sensitivity in both the original cohort and the validation cohort. While some public TCRs were present in many individuals, most TCR sequences turned up only very rarely across donors. Three of the identified cytomegalovirus-associated TCR beta chains were confirmed in vitro to be specific for cytomegalovirus antigens.

The donors belonged to the validation cohort of about 120 subjects, which was separate from the approximately 700-subject first cohort. Library preparation used the immunoSEQ multiplex PCR assay. As for the authors' bioinformatics: To diagnose cytomegalovirus status from the catalog of TCR beta chain sequences, a statistical classification framework was built. This immuneACCESS table, as held by TCRdb, lists in-frame sequences with V and J called but not all clones. Of the missing ones, under half trace to an unresolved V gene in checked studies; the others have no known cause. The V and J calls and clone size come from that table; D and trimming were worked out from the DNA. The sample table lists about 220,000 clones, about nine tenths of them with a count of one. More than 0.85% of the sample rests with the top ten. Clipping removes 7 bases from V and 3 bases from J, with 10 as the unmatched junction base count. Counted from cysteine to phenylalanine, this CDR3 has 15 amino acids. The only DNA kept is the CDR3, 45 bases in frame from the first base. Looking up the germline V gene yields CDR1 MNHNS and CDR2 SASEGT.

Sequencing was performed on PBMCs. The TCR sequence derives from a woman aged 18-29 years in good health and CMV-seronegative. The rearrangement combines TRBV6-1 with TRBJ2-7, with 9 junctional bases fitting TRBD1. Read as DNA, the sequence is TGTGCCAGCACCTCCGGGACAGGGAGGAACTACGAGCAGTACTTC. Its amino acids are CASTSGTGRNYEQYF.